This T cell receptor beta chain was retrieved from a study of blood T cells in healthy people across ages. Alongside a J-beta primer mix, a sample-barcoded 5' primer served in a second PCR lasting roughly 6 to 12 cycles. TCRdb re-analysed the 5' RACE reads in MiXCR, keeping a single row per CDR3 protein. The sample shows around 1,700,000 distinct CDR3 sequences, over 25% of them seen only once. The CDR3 runs 13 residues. Germline loops: CDR1 DFQATT, CDR2 SNEGSKA (reference sequence). V lost 7 bases, J lost 0 bases, and 7 bases lay in between. The sample was blood. The receptor's source is a woman aged 30 to 39 in good health. The chain combines TRBV20-1 with TRBJ1-6; no clear D. CDR3: CSGLSSYNSPLHF. CDR3 nucleotide sequence: TGCAGTGGATTGAGCTCCTATAATTCACCCCTCCACTTT.